The present T cell receptor beta chain was sequenced within a study of human T cells and chemical hapten exposure. Overall study findings and caveats: Every donor had alopecia, and their immune response may therefore differ from healthy people's. Expanded TCRs formed significantly more large CDR3 similarity clusters than controls.

Time point here: patch test 3, about 24 weeks after DPC sensitization. Treatment reported: therapeutic diphenylcyclopropenone sensitization with weekly scalp DPC. MiXCR, applied by TCRdb to the RACE reads, yields one record per CDR3 protein. This table holds 70,000 or so distinct CDR3 sequences, over 8.5% found once. Germline V gene sequence: CDR1 SGHAT, CDR2 FQNNGV. There are 14 residues in the CDR3. The V gene lost 2 bases and the J gene lost 7 bases, with 14 bases spanning the gap. Of note for this clonotype: The antigen is undetermined.

The sequence was obtained from a woman in her forties or fifties with alopecia areata. Some clones in this sample may be carry-over from other donors' samples. The chain uses TRBV11-2 and TRBJ2-5; D perhaps matches TRBD2 (6 bases). Sequences were derived from whole blood, sampled in connection with sensitization to the hapten diphenylcyclopropenone (DPC). The CDR3 nucleotides read TGTGCCAGCAGCTTAAGGGACTCCTCAGGGACCCAGTACTTC. Amino acid sequence: CASSLRDSSGTQYF.